This T cell receptor (beta chain) was sequenced for a study of T cells in localized non-small cell lung cancer. Clones were read by immunoSEQ multiplex PCR, and TCRdb kept only the in-frame ones, dropping some. The sample lists tens of thousands of clones, around 90% occurring once. Trimming stripped 6 bases from V and 1 base from J, with 11 bases between. In germline, CDR1 is SGHNT, CDR2 YYREEE (reference sequence). The CDR3 sequence is 14 residues long. Of note for this clone: Its antigen is not identified.

General observations from the study: An association was observed between higher blood T cell density and longer overall survival. Appearances in adjacent lung were noted for a median 57 of the top 100 tumor clones. Uninvolved adjacent lung had the highest recorded T cell clonality, with tumor below it.

The rearrangement links TRBV5-4 to TRBJ2-1; unclear D gene. The sequencing here drew on peripheral blood, taken before any cancer treatment. This receptor was taken from a male donor older than 55 with stage I squamous cell lung carcinoma. CDR3 loop: CASKLLTSYNEQFF. CDR3 bases: TGTGCCAGCAAGCTCCTAACATCCTACAATGAGCAGTTCTTC.